This TCR beta chain was profiled in a study of blood T cell repertoires in COVID-19. Study details: COVID-19 samples collected from the United States, Italy and Spain covered acute and convalescent phases. The cDNA or gDNA used as material had been derived from T cells, B-cell-depleted T cells, or PBMCs.

In the original analysis: Amplification of reference gene primers provided the estimated nucleated cell counts. The data were produced by immunoSEQ multiplex PCR, yet TCRdb's version contains in-frame clones alone and is incomplete. V, J and clone size were drawn from that table, and D and trimming were deduced from the DNA. This sample yields 25,000 to 40,000 clones, of which over 75% are seen a single time; around 17% belongs to the top ten. Germline V lookup: CDR1 SGHTA, CDR2 FQGNSA. This CDR3 is built from 17 residues. V lost 3 bases to trimming and J lost 7 bases; unmatched junction nucleotides: 14.

The gene calls are TRBV7-2 and TRBJ2-5, with 10 bases that match TRBD2. The clonotype originates from a woman aged 55 to 70 with active COVID-19. Sequencing was carried out using peripheral blood. CDR3 bases: TGTGCCAGCAGCTTGGGGACTAGCGAACCCCGTCGTTCGACCCAGTACTTC. Protein product: CASSLGTSEPRRSTQYF.